What follows describes a single T cell receptor beta chain. The antigen remains undetermined. This sample is drawn from a study of long-term antiretroviral therapy in people with HIV. Study findings and constraints: Diversity went up after ART and still fell short of transplant donor controls. All time points showed a repertoire dominated by clones expanded before ART.

The CDR3 extends over 17 amino acids. Germline CDR1 reads LNHDA; CDR2 reads SQIVND (reference sequence). Trimming took 5 bases from V and 0 from J; bases not matched to a gene: 12. Each contributor possessed a minimum of one pre-ART and a minimum of two post-ART PBMC samples. Each HIV participant was treated in the United States. The authors ran the immunoSEQ assay, v3.0, at survey level. Profiled with immunoSEQ multiplex PCR; TCRdb holds only in-frame clones, not every one. Of 20,000 or so clones listed, approximately 82% are singletons. The sequence derives from a woman between 50 and 59 years old with HIV. The chain carries TRBV19 and TRBJ2-7; 8 positions agree with TRBD2. This specimen was unsorted PBMCs, taken 0.5 years before starting antiretroviral therapy. This chain's CDR3 is CASSSRGSGESSYEQYF. CDR3 nucleotide sequence: TGTGCCAGTAGTTCCAGAGGTAGCGGGGAGAGCTCCTACGAGCAGTACTTC.